Presented here are 28 T cell receptor beta chains from one specimen sequenced in a study of Ad26.COV2.S vaccination and SARS-CoV-2 variants. Clones were read by immunoSEQ multiplex PCR, and TCRdb kept only the in-frame ones, dropping some. The table includes about 400,000 clones, 88% detected once. Noted treatment: some 20 received Ad26.COV2.S at low or high dose, single or two shots; several received placebo; per-sample allocation not given. Repertoires come from day 63 after the first vaccine or placebo injection. The sequencing used peripheral blood, collected in a trial of Ad26.COV2.S vaccine versus placebo. All receptors come from a person between 18 and 60 years old who received the Ad26.COV2.S COVID-19 vaccine or a placebo.

The chain is built from TRBV3-1 (or the pseudogene TRBV3-2) and TRBJ2-7; tentatively, D is TRBD1 or TRBD2 (5 bases each). With 0 bases removed from V and 6 bases from J, the gap between germline ends came to 15 bases. Germline values: CDR1 LGHDT, CDR2 YNNKEL (reference sequence). The CDR3 is 15 residues long. This CDR3 is CASSQEGRWGSEQYF. The CDR3 bases are TGTGCCAGCAGCCAAGAAGGTCGCTGGGGGAGCGAGCAGTACTTC.

The chain recombines TRBV28 with TRBJ2-3, with TRBD2 matching 15 bases. Germline V gene sequence: CDR1 MDHEN, CDR2 SYDVKM. With V trimmed by 3 bases and J by 4 bases, 11 bases remained unmatched. This CDR3 has 19 amino acids. CDR3 coding DNA: TGTGCCAGCAGTTTCCGTCCCGGGACTAGCGGGGGGTCCTCAGATACGCAGTATTTT. The encoded protein is CASSFRPGTSGGSSDTQYF.

V usage is TRBV7-9 and J usage is TRBJ1-3; 8 nucleotides align to TRBD1. The germline V gene has CDR1 SEHNR and CDR2 FQNEAQ (reference sequence). Unmatched junction bases numbered 7, after V lost 1 base and J lost 2 bases. The CDR3 spans 17 residues. This CDR3 is CASSLGDRTLPGNTIYF. The DNA for the CDR3 is TGTGCCAGCAGCTTAGGGGACAGGACCTTGCCTGGAAACACCATATATTTT.

The chain uses TRBV7-3 and TRBJ2-1; 10 bases match TRBD1. Germline V gene lookup returns CDR1 SGHTA and CDR2 FQGTGA. The junction had 7 bases not matched to a gene; V was cut back by 4 bases and J by 7 bases. The CDR3 is made up of 15 amino acids. DNA of the CDR3: TGTGCCAGCAGCTATGGGACAGGGGCTGAAAATGAGCAGTTCTTC. Its translation is CASSYGTGAENEQFF.

This clone was seen only once. The chain joins TRBV28 to TRBJ1-2; 7 bases are a match to TRBD1. After removal of 10 bases from V and 6 bases from J, the junction contained 11 bases not matched to a gene. The length of the CDR3 is 13 residues. Per the germline V gene, CDR1 is MDHEN and CDR2 is SYDVKM. Written as DNA, the CDR3 is TGTGCCACCCCCGACAGGGATTCGGATGGCTACACCTTC. Residues: CATPDRDSDGYTF.

The chain is built from TRBV4-1 and TRBJ2-4, with 7 bases fitting TRBD1. Losses at the gene ends were 6 bases for V and 1 base for J; bases not matched to a gene: 18. Germline V gives CDR1 MGHRA, CDR2 YSYEKL. There are 19 residues in the CDR3. This chain's CDR3 is CASSHPPLGQGVAKNIQYF. CDR3 in DNA: TGCGCCAGCAGTCACCCCCCCCTGGGGCAGGGGGTTGCCAAAAACATTCAGTACTTC.

The J gene is TRBJ1-2, the V gene TRBV2; maybe TRBD1 (6 bases). The V gene lost 8 bases and the J gene lost 5 bases, with 15 bases spanning the gap. The length of the CDR3 is 13 residues. Germline CDR1 is SNHLY and CDR2 is FYNNEI. The CDR3 nucleotides read TGTGCCAGCCTCGGACAGACACCTTATGGCTACACCTTC. Translated, it gives CASLGQTPYGYTF.

The genes are TRBV19 and TRBJ1-1, with 7 bases that match TRBD1. The CDR3 is 16 residues long. Germline V gene sequence: CDR1 LNHDA, CDR2 SQIVND (reference sequence). V dropped 5 bases and J dropped 1; count of bases not matched to a gene: 10. The CDR3 region is CASSSIQGSKNTEAFF. The CDR3, as DNA: TGTGCCAGTAGTTCAATACAGGGGAGTAAGAACACTGAAGCTTTCTTT.

The chain carries TRBV28 and TRBJ1-2, with 7 nucleotides matching TRBD1. With 2 bases clipped from V and 4 bases from J, the junction kept 4 bases outside the gene matches. In germline, CDR1 is MDHEN, CDR2 SYDVKM. The CDR3 has 14 amino acids. DNA of the CDR3: TGTGCCAGCAGTTTAGGGGGGACAGTCTATGGCTACACCTTC. As protein: CASSLGGTVYGYTF.

This clone appeared once. This chain links TRBV11-2 with TRBJ1-2; D uncertain. Trimming removed 0 bases at V and 4 bases at J, with 6 bases between. The CDR3 extends over 13 amino acids. Per germline, CDR1 SGHAT and CDR2 FQNNGV. CDR3 region: CASSLDVFYGYTF. In DNA, the CDR3 is TGTGCCAGCAGCTTAGATGTGTTCTATGGCTACACCTTC.

The chain links TRBV10-3 to TRBJ1-1; D is perhaps TRBD1 (5 bases). V was clipped by 0 bases and J by 2 bases, with 7 bases between them. Per the germline V gene, CDR1 is ENHRY and CDR2 is SYGVKD. The CDR3 consists of 14 residues. CDR3 sequence (DNA): TGTGCCATCAGTGAGTCCAGGGCCAACACTGAAGCTTTCTTT. This encodes CAISESRANTEAFF.

The V and J genes are TRBV5-4 and TRBJ2-3; TRBD1 matches 9 bases. V shed 1 base, J shed 4 bases, and the junction held 7 bases outside the gene matches. CDR3 size: 16 residues. The germline gives CDR1 SGHNT, CDR2 YYREEE (reference sequence). CDR3 sequence: CASSLPGDRAADTQYF. The CDR3 nucleotides read TGTGCCAGCAGCTTGCCCGGGGACAGGGCGGCAGATACGCAGTATTTT.

The rearrangement links TRBV5-4 to TRBJ2-2, with D hard to call. Trimming removed 0 bases from V and 0 bases from J, with 9 bases in between. The CDR3 runs to 16 residues. Germline lookup yields CDR1 SGHNT and CDR2 YYREEE (reference sequence). The chain's CDR3 is CASSLGAVSNTGELFF. As DNA, the CDR3 is TGTGCCAGCAGCTTGGGGGCAGTATCGAACACCGGGGAGCTGTTTTTT.

The table lists this clone with a count of one. The rearrangement joins TRBV13 to TRBJ2-3; TRBD2 agrees at 10 bases. Trimming removed 3 bases from V and 14 bases from J; junction bases left unmatched: 5. This CDR3 has 12 amino acids. Germline V gene lookup returns CDR1 PRHDT and CDR2 FYEKMQ (reference sequence). The DNA of the CDR3 is TGTGCCAGCAGCTTTAGCGGGGGGACAGCGTATTTT. Translated: CASSFSGGTAYF.

This sequence joins TRBV5-6 and TRBJ1-5; TRBD1 is a possible D gene (5 bases). CDR3 size: 15 residues. The germline V and J ends were trimmed by 0 bases and 7 bases, with 14 bases remaining between them. Germline assignment: CDR1 SGHDT and CDR2 YYEEEE. CDR3 sequence (DNA): TGTGCCAGCAGCTTGGTTTCGCAGGGTTGGCAGCCCCAGCATTTT. Protein sequence: CASSLVSQGWQPQHF. Combining the CDR3 with reference TRBV5-6 and TRBJ1-5 gives the whole variable domain DAGVTQSPTHLIKTRGQQVTLRCSPKSGHDTVSWYQQALGQGPQFIFQYYEEEERQRGNFPDRFSGHQFPNYSSELNVNALLLGDSALYLCASSLVSQGWQPQHFGDGTRLSIL.

This clone was recorded only once. The chain joins TRBV27 to TRBJ2-5; tentative D call: TRBD1 (6 bases). The CDR3 runs to 13 residues. Germline V CDR1 and CDR2: MNHEY, SMNVEV (reference sequence). Trimming took off 6 bases at V and 3 bases at J, with 11 bases between the two ends. The CDR3 protein is CASSRQVEETQYF. The CDR3 DNA sequence: TGTGCCAGCAGCCGACAGGTCGAAGAGACCCAGTACTTC.

This rearrangement joins TRBV21-1 to TRBJ2-4. TRBV21-1 is noted as a pseudogene. This CDR3 is 12 amino acids long. CDR3 amino acids: CASSKLANIQYF. CDR3 DNA sequence: TGTGCCAGCAGCAAACTCGCAAACATTCAGTACTTC.

The rearrangement uses TRBV7-3 and TRBJ2-1, with D unclear. The CDR3 spans 12 residues. In germline, CDR1 is SGHTA, CDR2 FQGTGA. Trimming shortened V by 2 bases and J by 7 bases, and 6 bases separated the two germline ends. CDR3 DNA: TGTGCCAGCAGCTTACGGGCAAATGAGCAGTTCTTC. Amino acids: CASSLRANEQFF.

The genes are TRBV27 and TRBJ2-7, with 10 bases matching TRBD2. With V trimmed by 5 bases and J by 4 bases, 11 bases remained unmatched. The germline CDR1 and CDR2 sequences are MNHEY and SMNVEV (reference sequence). CDR3 length: 16 amino acids. As DNA, the CDR3 is TGTGCCAGCAGTCCGAGACTAGCGGGCACTCCTTACGAGCAGTACTTC. Translation: CASSPRLAGTPYEQYF.

The chain combines TRBV4-1 with TRBJ2-7; TRBD1 is a possible D gene (6 bases). The CDR3 is 14 residues long. Germline V gene sequence: CDR1 MGHRA, CDR2 YSYEKL. Deletions cut 5 bases from V and 7 bases from J, with 18 bases between. The CDR3 sequence: CASSRGDNVAEQYF. CDR3 bases: TGCGCCAGCAGCAGAGGGGACAACGTCGCTGAGCAGTACTTC.

V usage is TRBV11-2 and J usage is TRBJ1-6; weak D call: TRBD1 (6 bases). This CDR3 has 15 residues. Germline V gene lookup returns CDR1 SGHAT and CDR2 FQNNGV. Trimming pared 3 bases from V and 6 bases from J, leaving 12 bases between. The CDR3 nucleotides are TGTGCCAGCAGCTTCCTCACAGGGCCTAATTCACCCCTCCACTTT. Residues: CASSFLTGPNSPLHF.

The rearrangement links TRBV13 to TRBJ2-3; 8 positions match TRBD2. The trim removed 3 bases at V and 0 bases at J, leaving 2 bases unmatched. The CDR3 is 15 residues long. Per germline, CDR1 PRHDT and CDR2 FYEKMQ (reference sequence). The CDR3 sequence is CASSFQRGSTDTQYF. The CDR3 DNA reads TGTGCCAGCAGCTTTCAGCGGGGGAGCACAGATACGCAGTATTTT.

The chain couples TRBV6-5 to TRBJ2-5; maybe TRBD1 (5 bases). The ends were cut back, 7 bases at V and 5 bases at J, with 17 bases in the middle. Looked up from germline, CDR1 is MNHEY and CDR2 is SVGAGI. This CDR3 comprises 14 residues. CDR3 in amino acids: CASKIGVPGETQYF. DNA for the CDR3: TGTGCCAGCAAAATAGGGGTACCTGGGGAGACCCAGTACTTC.

The CDR3 reads CASSLVPGTEAFF. In DNA form, the CDR3 reads TGTGCCAGCAGTTTAGTTCCTGGGACTGAAGCTTTCTTT. The chain combines TRBV12-3 or TRBV12-4 with TRBJ1-1; D is unclear. The germline V and J ends were trimmed by 1 base and 5 bases, with 8 bases remaining between them. The CDR3 extends over 13 amino acids.

The J gene is TRBJ2-3, the V gene TRBV6-4, with D tentatively TRBD2 (5 bases). V shed 3 bases and J shed 11 bases, with 15 bases lying between them. The CDR3 sequence is 13 residues long. Germline CDR1 and CDR2: MRHNA and SNTAGT. The CDR3: CASSEGSLRVQYF. CDR3 sequence (DNA): TGTGCCAGCAGTGAGGGCTCGTTGAGGGTGCAGTATTTT.

The chain joins TRBV29-1 to TRBJ1-4; TRBD1 agrees at 10 bases. J was trimmed by 5 bases and V by 7 bases; bases with no gene match: 4. Germline V lookup: CDR1 SQVTM, CDR2 ANQGSEA. CDR3 size: 13 residues. This CDR3 is CSAAGQGNEKLFF. Written as DNA, the CDR3 is TGCAGCGCCGCGGGACAGGGGAATGAAAAACTGTTTTTT.

V gene TRBV7-2 combines with J gene TRBJ2-1; D unclear. The CDR3 has 13 residues. The V gene's germline CDR1 is SGHTA and CDR2 FQGNSA. V dropped 1 base and J dropped 9 bases, with 10 bases sitting between them. This CDR3 is CASSLVQALEQFF. The CDR3, as DNA: TGTGCCAGCAGCTTAGTCCAAGCTCTTGAGCAGTTCTTC. The full variable domain, with the rest looked up from reference TRBV7-2 and TRBJ2-1, is GAGVSQSPSNKVTEKGKDVELRCDPISGHTALYWYRQSLGQGLEFLIYFQGNSAPDKSGLPSDRFSAERTGGSVSTLTIQRTQQEDSAVYLCASSLVQALEQFFGPGTRLTVL.

V gene TRBV10-3 combines with J gene TRBJ2-3; tentative D call: TRBD1 (6 bases). V was pared by 6 bases and J by 1 base, with 8 bases between. Per germline, CDR1 ENHRY and CDR2 SYGVKD. The CDR3 is 13 residues long. The CDR3 DNA reads TGTGCCATCAGGGACAGTGGCACAGATACGCAGTATTTT. Residues: CAIRDSGTDTQYF.